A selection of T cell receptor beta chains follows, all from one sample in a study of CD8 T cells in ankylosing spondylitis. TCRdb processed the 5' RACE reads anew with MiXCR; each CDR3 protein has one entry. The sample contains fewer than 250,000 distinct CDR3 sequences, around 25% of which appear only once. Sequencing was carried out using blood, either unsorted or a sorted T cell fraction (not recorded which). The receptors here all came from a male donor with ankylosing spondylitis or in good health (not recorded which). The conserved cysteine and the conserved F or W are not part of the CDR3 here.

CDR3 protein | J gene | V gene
SARRGLTEAF | TRBJ1-1 | TRBV20-1
ASAPGTSGRGGYNEQF | TRBJ2-1 | TRBV12-3/TRBV12-4
SAYIGLDYGYT | TRBJ1-2 | TRBV29-1
SAGGSGNTIY | TRBJ1-3 | TRBV29-1
ASSVEWTVTDTQY | TRBJ2-3 | TRBV9
SASYRGLNEQF | TRBJ2-1 | TRBV20-1
ASSLVPSGGYEQY | TRBJ2-7 | TRBV5-1
SVQPGETQY | TRBJ2-5 | TRBV29-1
ASSLPRDTGELF | TRBJ2-2 | TRBV12-3/TRBV12-4
ASSPGESSPLH | TRBJ1-6 | TRBV18
SVVLYEKLF | TRBJ1-4 | TRBV29-1
ASSYLAGDYEQY | TRBJ2-7 | TRBV6-5
SVPPGGIILGNEQF | TRBJ2-1 | TRBV20-1
ASSLSGRSYNEQF | TRBJ2-1 | TRBV12-3/TRBV12-4
ATSDSRGASGGYNEQF | TRBJ2-1 | TRBV24-1
SVEQGPPNTEAF | TRBJ1-1 | TRBV29-1
ASRRSGSYEQY | TRBJ2-7 | TRBV7-2
ASSLPGQGAGYGYT | TRBJ1-2 | TRBV5-1
ASSFGDHNEQF | TRBJ2-1 | TRBV5-1